The sequence of this T cell receptor (beta chain) was determined in a study of T cells in Graves' hyperthyroidism and ophthalmopathy. TCR beta CDR3 regions were amplified from RNA transcripts. The HTBI primer set drove a first-round RT-PCR of the TCR CDR3. One entry per CDR3 protein, called by TCRdb with MiXCR from the multiplex PCR reads. The data contain 350,000 to 450,000 distinct CDR3 sequences, 14% of them singletons. This clonotype was observed a handful of times. The antigen remains unidentified. V lost 1 base, J lost 3 bases, and 4 bases lay in between. Germline CDR1 reads MNHEY; CDR2 reads SVGAGI. The CDR3 runs to 13 residues. Hyperthyroidism patients were newly diagnosed, had disease duration under 2 months, and were aged 18 to 65 years. Overall study findings and caveats: Ophthalmopathy was distinguished from stable hyperthyroidism by 13 V-J signatures.

Source material: blood. This clonotype originated in a woman aged 60-70 years with Graves' hyperthyroidism. The chain employs TRBV6-5 and TRBJ1-5; no clear D gene. The CDR3 DNA sequence: TGTGCCAGCAGTTACTTAGACAATCAGCCCCAGCATTTT. Residues: CASSYLDNQPQHF.